This TCR beta chain was identified in a study of shared clonotypes between healthy human individuals. General study points: Specimens sampled were limited to blood, with tissue repertoires likely differing.

This CDR3 contains 12 residues. CDR1 is SQVTM, CDR2 ANQGSEA, per germline. The V end lost 0 bases, the J end lost 10 bases, and 12 bases lay between the germline ends. In the authors' methods: ImmunoSEQ output held junction-only sequences without quality scores, so filtering differed. Clones were sequenced by immunoSEQ multiplex PCR, and TCRdb holds only the in-frame ones, with some missing. Clonal size and the V and J genes are those of that table, whereas D and trimming came from the DNA. This sample yields 1,100,000 or so clones, of which 75% to 85% are seen a single time; approximately 0.56% belongs to the top ten. Turning to this clone: Its antigen remains unknown.

Sequencing was performed on memory CD4+ T cells from PBMCs. Subset indicated: CD45RA-negative fraction. J is TRBJ1-2 and V is TRBV29-1; no firm D call. This receptor was identified in a man aged 18 to 29 in good health. Some clones in this sample may be carry-over from other donors' samples. The DNA of the CDR3 is TGCAGCGTTGAAGACCGTAGAGGCGACTACACCTTC. As protein: CSVEDRRGDYTF.